This section outlines one TCR beta chain sequence together with its context. These data originate in a study of CD4+ T cells in melanoma. Data came from immunoSEQ multiplex PCR; TCRdb stores just in-frame clones and leaves some out. Seen here are thousands of clones, approximately 70% observed once, and the top ten hold roughly 22%. The CDR3 runs 12 residues. Trimming pared 3 bases from V and 3 bases from J, leaving 3 bases between. Germline assignment: CDR1 ENHRY and CDR2 SYGVKD. The chain carries TRBV10-3 and TRBJ1-5; the D is unclear. The TCR originated in a human donor with melanoma. Input material: cells from a culture (not recorded whether cultured in vitro). The CDR3 coding sequence is TGTGCCATCAGTGACACCAATCAGCCCCAGCATTTT. Translation: CAISDTNQPQHF.